This T cell receptor (beta chain) was recovered during a study of T cell clonotyping in hematopoietic cell transplantation. As for the study in general: Recipients' pretransplant samples followed cytoreduction. Study conclusions and caveats: Recipient TCR diversity dropped after transplant; expanded clonotypes rose from day 30 to 180. Graft donor and pretransplant recipient Inverse Simpson Index values predicted broader posttransplant TCR diversity. Few recipient clonotypes overlapped donors; over 95% were de novo at given depth.

Described time point: recipient sample about 28 days before transplant, after cytoreduction. CDR3 length equals 17 residues. Looked up from germline, CDR1 is LGHNA and CDR2 is YSLEER. V was shortened by 0 bases and J by 0 bases, with 9 bases between the two germline ends. TCRdb keeps only in-frame clones here, not all; method: immunoSEQ multiplex PCR. The sample carries roughly 24,000 clones, 84% recorded once. A note on this clone: Its target is not known.

This chain links TRBV4-3 with TRBJ2-6; a possible D gene is TRBD2 (6 bases). This receptor was taken from a woman in her sixties or seventies with acute myeloid leukemia. Some clones in this sample may be carry-over from other donors' samples. The sequenced sample was peripheral blood mononuclear cells, obtained before stem cell transplant. The CDR3 loop is CASSQDREASGANVLTF. The CDR3 bases are TGCGCCAGCAGCCAAGACAGGGAGGCCTCTGGGGCCAACGTCCTGACTTTC.